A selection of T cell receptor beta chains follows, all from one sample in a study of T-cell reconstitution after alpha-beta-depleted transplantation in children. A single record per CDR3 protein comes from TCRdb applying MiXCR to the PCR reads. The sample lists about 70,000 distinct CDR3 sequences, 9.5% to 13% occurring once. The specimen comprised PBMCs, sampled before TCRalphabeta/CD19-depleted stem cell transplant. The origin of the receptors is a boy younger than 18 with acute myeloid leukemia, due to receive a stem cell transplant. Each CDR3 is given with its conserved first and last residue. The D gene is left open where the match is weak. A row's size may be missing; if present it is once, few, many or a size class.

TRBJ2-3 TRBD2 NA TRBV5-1 CACRAGVVTDTQYF TGCGCCTGCCGGGCGGGGGTGGTGACAGATACGCAGTATTTT
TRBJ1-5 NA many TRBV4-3 CASSLSGTADQPQHF TGCGCCAGCAGCCTATCCGGGACCGCCGATCAGCCCCAGCATTTT
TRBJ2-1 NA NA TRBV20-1 CSARVAGQIYNEQFF TGCAGTGCTAGAGTCGCAGGGCAAATCTACAATGAGCAGTTCTTC
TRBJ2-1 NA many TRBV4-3 CASSIQSTFEQFF TGCGCCAGCAGCATACAATCGACTTTTGAGCAGTTCTTC
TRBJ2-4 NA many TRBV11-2 CASSLEARPGARAKNIQYF TGTGCCAGCAGCTTAGAGGCGCGGCCAGGGGCCCGAGCCAAAAACATTCAGTACTTC
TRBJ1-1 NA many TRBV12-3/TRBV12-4 CASSLRPRGTEAFF TGTGCCAGCAGTTTAAGGCCCCGTGGAACTGAAGCTTTCTTT
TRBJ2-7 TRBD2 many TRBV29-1 CSVATWGRAPSEQYF TGCAGCGTTGCCACGTGGGGGAGGGCCCCAAGCGAGCAGTACTTC
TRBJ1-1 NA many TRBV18 CASSPLQGMNTEAFF TGTGCCAGCTCACCTTTGCAGGGGATGAACACTGAAGCTTTCTTT
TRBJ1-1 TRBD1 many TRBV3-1 CASSARGAAEAFF TGTGCCAGCAGCGCCAGGGGGGCGGCTGAAGCTTTCTTT
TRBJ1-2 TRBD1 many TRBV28 CASSPRTGGHYGYTF TGTGCCAGCAGTCCACGGACAGGGGGCCACTATGGCTACACCTTC
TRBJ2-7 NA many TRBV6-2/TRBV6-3 CASSSSGFYEQYF TGTGCCAGCAGCTCCAGCGGGTTCTACGAGCAGTACTTC
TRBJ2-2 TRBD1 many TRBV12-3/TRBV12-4 CASSNRDRGNPGELFF TGTGCCAGCAGTAACCGGGACAGGGGAAATCCCGGGGAGCTGTTTTTT
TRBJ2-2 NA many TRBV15 CATSRVKGLGELFF TGTGCCACCAGCAGAGTTAAGGGGCTCGGGGAGCTGTTTTTT
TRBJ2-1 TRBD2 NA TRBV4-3 CASSQDLGLAGNEQFF TGCGCCAGCAGCCAAGATTTAGGTCTAGCGGGCAATGAGCAGTTCTTC
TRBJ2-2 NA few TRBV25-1 CASSEKGGVGTGELFF TGTGCCAGCAGTGAAAAGGGTGGGGTGGGCACCGGGGAGCTGTTTTTT